The entry that follows covers one TCR beta chain sequence. Its matching antigen is unknown. CDR3 length equals 17 residues. Between the trimmed V and J ends, which lost 0 bases and 0 bases, there was a span of 13 bases. The germline V gene has CDR1 SGHNT and CDR2 YYREEE (reference sequence). The sample originates from a study of cytomegalovirus exposure and HLA in healthy donors. It was with 60 Vbeta and 13 Jbeta primers that the PCR ran. The data were produced by immunoSEQ multiplex PCR, yet TCRdb's version contains in-frame clones alone and is incomplete. The table records roughly 190,000 clones, more than 70% of them present only once. Study outcomes and limitations: Presence/absence analyses treated sequencing depth as roughly uniform across donors. It was likely that a cluster of highly shared sequence variants was a sequencing artifact.

The sequencing input was PBMCs. The TCR originated in a woman between 35 and 50 years old in good health and CMV-seronegative. V usage is TRBV5-4 and J usage is TRBJ1-3, with D maybe TRBD1 (6 bases). In nucleotides, the CDR3 is TGTGCCAGCAGCTTGGGCGGGGGCGGGACCTCTGGAAACACCATATATTTT. As protein: CASSLGGGGTSGNTIYF. The variable domain in full, with the rest retrieved from reference TRBV5-4 and TRBJ1-3, is ETGVTQSPTHLIKTRGQQVTLRCSSQSGHNTVSWYQQALGQGPQFIFQYYREEENGRGNFPPRFSGLQFPNYSSELNVNALELDDSALYLCASSLGGGGTSGNTIYFGEGSWLTVV.